These 2 T cell receptor beta chains share one sample of origin, sequenced in a study of blood T cell repertoires in COVID-19. Clones were read by immunoSEQ multiplex PCR, and TCRdb kept only the in-frame ones, dropping some. Of some 140,000 clones listed, 84% are singletons. The sequenced material came from peripheral blood. Receptors were obtained from a man aged 60 to 69 with acute or convalescent COVID-19.

The J gene is TRBJ1-1, the V gene TRBV5-1; possible D gene TRBD1, 5 bases. The CDR3 is 13 amino acids. In germline, CDR1 is SGHRS, CDR2 YFSETQ. Trimming shortened V by 0 bases and J by 11 bases, and 14 bases separated the two germline ends. The CDR3 coding sequence is TGCGCCAGCAGCTTGGCCGCGGGAGGGGAGGCTTTCTTT. It specifies CASSLAAGGEAFF. Based on the CDR3 plus reference TRBV5-1 and TRBJ1-1, the full variable domain is KAGVTQTPRYLIKTRGQQVTLSCSPISGHRSVSWYQQTPGQGLQFLFEYFSETQRNKGNFPGRFSGRQFSNSRSEMNVSTLELGDSALYLCASSLAAGGEAFFGQGTRLTVV.

This clone was detected only once. The chain links TRBV25-1 to TRBJ2-2; TRBD1 is a possible D gene (6 bases). V was clipped by 0 bases and J by 6 bases, with 11 bases between them. Germline CDR1 and CDR2: MGHDK and SYGVNS. The CDR3 runs 15 residues. The CDR3 loop reads CASSEYGRGAGELFF. The CDR3 bases are TGTGCCAGCAGTGAATATGGCAGGGGTGCCGGGGAGCTGTTTTTT.